This T cell receptor beta chain was identified in a study of blood T cell repertoires in COVID-19. The CDR3 runs 14 residues. From germline, CDR1 is SGHTA and CDR2 FQGTGA. The junction had 5 bases not matched to a gene; V was cut back by 5 bases and J by 2 bases. Using immunoSEQ multiplex PCR, the repertoire was profiled, and TCRdb retains in-frame clones only, with some absent. The top ten clones hold about 3.5% of a sample with some 200,000 clones, around nine tenths of them seen once. The chain combines TRBV7-3 with TRBJ1-1; 7 nucleotides line up with TRBD1. The sequenced sample consisted of peripheral blood. The clonotype comes from a man between 65 and 85 years old with acute or convalescent COVID-19. DNA for the CDR3: TGTGCCAGCAGCCTCGACAGGGTAAACACTGAAGCTTTCTTT. Translation: CASSLDRVNTEAFF.